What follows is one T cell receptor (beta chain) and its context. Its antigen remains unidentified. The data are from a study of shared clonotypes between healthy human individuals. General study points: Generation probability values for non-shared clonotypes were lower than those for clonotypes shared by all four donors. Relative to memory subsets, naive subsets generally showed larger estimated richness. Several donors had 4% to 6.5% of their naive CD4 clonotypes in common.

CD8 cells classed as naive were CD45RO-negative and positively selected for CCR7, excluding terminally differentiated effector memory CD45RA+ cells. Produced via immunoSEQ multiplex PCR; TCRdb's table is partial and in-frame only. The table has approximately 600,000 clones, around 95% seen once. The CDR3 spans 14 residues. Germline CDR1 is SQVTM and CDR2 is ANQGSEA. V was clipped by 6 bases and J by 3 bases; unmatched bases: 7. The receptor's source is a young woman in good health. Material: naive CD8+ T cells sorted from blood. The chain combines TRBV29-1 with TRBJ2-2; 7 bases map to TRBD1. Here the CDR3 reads CSVADRVDTGELFF. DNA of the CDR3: TGCAGCGTCGCAGACAGGGTCGACACCGGGGAGCTGTTTTTT.